This TCR beta chain was captured in a study of blood T cells in healthy people across ages (dated by TCRdb to between 2014 and 2017). About the study as a whole: In model experiments, template switching captured roughly one uniquely barcoded TCR beta cDNA molecule for every two T cells. Using deep sequencing normalized with unique cDNA molecular identifiers, the study measured how TCR beta repertoire diversity changes with age. Four age groups were formed from the donors: young (average approximately 15 years), middle-aged (around 40), aged (over 55) and long-lived (more than 75). Donors of different ages were randomly distributed across sequencing lanes to avoid experimental bias. The study analyzed two additional independent replicas of 1 million unique cDNA reads from the same blood draw for two donors, one aged 18 to 30 and one aged 80 or older. Findings and caveats that apply to the study as a whole: Observed TCR beta diversity correlated strongly with the percentage of naive T cells measured by flow cytometry. As age increased, observed TCR beta diversity per million T cells dropped in a roughly linear way, and a significant reduction was already evident by age about 40. Conclusive comparison of naive and antigen-experienced compartments was prevented by the profiling of bulk unsorted PBMCs. Estimates of total diversity based on one million sequenced T cells were regarded as lower bounds and as underestimates. Because donor CMV infection status was unknown, age-related changes in expanded clonotypes were potentially confounded. The long-lived group showed more naive CD4+ T cells, fewer expanded clones and increased TCR diversity than the aged group, suggesting age selection.

Libraries were constructed by 5' RACE. The run used an Illumina HiSeq 2500. The second PCR ran for roughly 7 to 11 cycles and used a J-beta primer mix along with a sample-barcoded 5' primer. A template-switch 5' adaptor carrying 12 random nucleotides introduced a unique molecular identifier onto each TCR beta cDNA molecule. Each sample yielded at least 3 million CDR3-containing paired-end reads. All of the RNA was converted into first-strand cDNA using the Mint cDNA synthesis kit, with a TRBC-specific oligonucleotide serving as the primer. All cDNA was treated with uracil-DNA glycosylase and then went through a first 18-cycle PCR with the universal primers M1SS and BC2_uni_R. The original pipeline was this. Each sample was normalized by randomly selecting 1 million high-quality reads, each carrying a distinct molecular identifier. Reads with shared molecular identifiers were discarded instead of being binned into consensus sequences. MiTCR, with a Q25 quality threshold and the strictest error-elimination algorithm, was used for CDR3 identification, clonotype clustering and error correction. Lower-bound total TCR beta diversity was estimated with a nonparametric unseen species model using Euler transformation. Using fastp trimming at Q25 and MiXCR clonotype assembly, TCRdb reanalyzed the public sequencing data and kept in-frame beta chains. Rows with one shared CDR3 protein collapse into an entry with the most common genes and DNA. The V and J calls were not made by the authors but by TCRdb's processing. A total of 1.5 million to 2 million distinct CDR3 sequences appear in this sample, 28% of them only once. The ten largest clones represent about 8% of the sample.

Concerning this clonotype itself: The antigen it binds to is not known. Within one base of it there is no much larger clone, and no base qualities were kept.

The donors were around 39 Caucasian individuals from Russia, aged roughly 6 to 100 years, who were systemically healthy. Each donor gave approximately 9.3 milliliters of peripheral blood, collected into EDTA-treated Vacutainer tubes. PBMCs were isolated by Ficoll-Paque density-gradient centrifugation, with at least 6 million obtained per sample. Total RNA, at least 5 micrograms per sample, was extracted from PBMCs with Trizol reagent. The percentages of naive CD45RAhigh/CD27high T cells were determined by flow cytometry on a PBMC aliquot from every donor. Per the germline V gene (reference sequence), LGHDT is the CDR1 and YNNKEL is the CDR2. At the junction V is shortened by 1 base and J by 5 bases; bases outside the gene matches: 11. From cysteine to phenylalanine, the CDR3 is 18 amino acids long. The retained sequence is limited to the CDR3, 54 bases, with the frame set at the first base.

This receptor was obtained from a woman aged 25 to 39 in good health. The specimen was blood. The chain was built from TRBV3-1 and TRBJ2-3, with TRBD2 matching 11 junction bases. This receptor carries the CDR3 CASSQVILAGGGGDTQYF. The nucleotides are TGTGCCAGCAGCCAAGTAATCCTAGCGGGGGGCGGCGGAGATACGCAGTATTTT.